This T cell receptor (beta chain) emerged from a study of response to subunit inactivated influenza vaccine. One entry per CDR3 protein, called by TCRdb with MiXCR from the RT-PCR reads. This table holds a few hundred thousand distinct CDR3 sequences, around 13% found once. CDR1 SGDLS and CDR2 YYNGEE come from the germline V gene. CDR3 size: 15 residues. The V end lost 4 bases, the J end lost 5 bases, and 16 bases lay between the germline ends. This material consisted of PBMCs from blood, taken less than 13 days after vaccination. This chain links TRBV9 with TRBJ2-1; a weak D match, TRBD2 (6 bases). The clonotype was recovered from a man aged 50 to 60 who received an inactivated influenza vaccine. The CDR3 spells CASSRGGGSNNEQFF. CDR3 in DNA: TGTGCCAGCAGCCGGGGAGGAGGCTCTAACAATGAGCAGTTCTTC.